The next 6 T cell receptor beta chains were all read from a single sample in a study of shared clonotypes between healthy human individuals. Naive CD8 cells were CD45RO-negative, positively selected for CCR7, excluding terminally differentiated effector memory CD45RA+ cells. This table comes from immunoSEQ multiplex PCR, and its TCRdb copy is limited to in-frame clones, with some not included. The repertoire holds around 2.1 million clones, with approximately 94% as singletons. The sample was naive CD8+ T cells from PBMCs. The receptors shown here come from a man between 18 and 29 years old in good health. Some clones in this sample may be carry-over from other donors' samples.

Written as DNA, the CDR3 is TGTGCCAGCCGTCCCGGGGGTTTTAATCCCAATCAGCCCCAGCATTTT. It specifies CASRPGGFNPNQPQHF. This rearrangement joins TRBV27 to TRBJ1-5; a weak D match, TRBD1 (5 bases). From germline, CDR1 is MNHEY and CDR2 SMNVEV (reference sequence). Trimming left V 8 bases short and J 3 bases short, with 20 bases between. The CDR3 is 16 amino acids.

The J gene is TRBJ2-7, the V gene TRBV6-5, with 8 nucleotides matching TRBD1. Germline lookup yields CDR1 MNHEY and CDR2 SVGAGI. The CDR3 has 16 residues. V gave up 0 bases and J gave up 2 bases; unmatched junction bases: 6. CDR3 residues: CASSYSRGLGPYEQYF. The CDR3 DNA is TGTGCCAGCAGTTACTCCAGGGGGCTGGGCCCCTACGAGCAGTACTTC.

Comment on this clone: The same CDR3 is also encoded by other DNA sequences in this sample. The chain recombines TRBV5-1 with TRBJ1-2, with D perhaps TRBD1 (5 bases). The CDR3 contains 14 residues. Germline CDR1 SGHRS, CDR2 YFSETQ. Between the trimmed V and J ends, which lost 1 base and 0 bases, there was a span of 7 bases. CDR3 in amino acids: CASSLTGSNYGYTF. The CDR3 DNA follows: TGCGCCAGCAGCTTGACAGGATCTAACTATGGCTACACCTTC.

The rearrangement uses TRBV9 and TRBJ1-2; 12 bases are a match to TRBD1. CDR1 and CDR2 (germline): SGDLS, YYNGEE. Germline trimming cut 4 bases from V and 3 bases from J; bases unmatched to any gene: 4. CDR3 length: 15 residues. Here the CDR3 DNA reads TGTGCCAGCAGCCCGGGACAGGGGGCTTACTATGGCTACACCTTC. Its translation is CASSPGQGAYYGYTF.

V and J are TRBV10-1 and TRBJ2-7; the match to TRBD2 covers 10 bases. Germline CDR1 and CDR2: WNHNN and SYGVQD (reference sequence). V shed 2 bases and J 4 bases; nucleotides not matched to a gene: 17. This CDR3 contains 19 residues. CDR3 sequence (DNA): TGCGCCAGCAGTGAGAATATGGGAGCTAGCGGGAGCCGGGTGTACGAGCAGTACTTC. This encodes CASSENMGASGSRVYEQYF.

The chain links TRBV5-1 to TRBJ2-5, with 9 bases identical to TRBD1. The length of the CDR3 is 15 residues. Germline V gene sequence: CDR1 SGHRS, CDR2 YFSETQ. J lost 4 bases, V lost 6 bases, and 10 bases had no gene match. CDR3 residues: CASNLGGQGLETQYF. CDR3 nucleotides: TGCGCCAGCAATCTAGGCGGACAGGGGCTAGAGACCCAGTACTTC. Complete variable domain (other parts from reference TRBV5-1 and TRBJ2-5): KAGVTQTPRYLIKTRGQQVTLSCSPISGHRSVSWYQQTPGQGLQFLFEYFSETQRNKGNFPGRFSGRQFSNSRSEMNVSTLELGDSALYLCASNLGGQGLETQYFGPGTRLLVL.